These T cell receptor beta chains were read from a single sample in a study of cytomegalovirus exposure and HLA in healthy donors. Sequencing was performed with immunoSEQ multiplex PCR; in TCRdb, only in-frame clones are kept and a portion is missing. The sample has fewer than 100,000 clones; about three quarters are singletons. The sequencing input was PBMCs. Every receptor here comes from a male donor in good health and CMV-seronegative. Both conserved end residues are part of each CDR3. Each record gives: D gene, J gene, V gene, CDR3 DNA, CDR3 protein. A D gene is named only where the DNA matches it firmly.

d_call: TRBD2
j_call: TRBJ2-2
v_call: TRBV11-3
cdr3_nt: TGTGCCAGCAGCTTGAGGTTTAGCGGGGGGCCGAACACCGGGGAGCTGTTTTTT
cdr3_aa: CASSLRFSGGPNTGELFF

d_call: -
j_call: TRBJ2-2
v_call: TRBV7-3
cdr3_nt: TGTGCCAGCGGGGGAGGCGGGATGAACACCGGGGAGCTGTTTTTT
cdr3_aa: CASGGGGMNTGELFF

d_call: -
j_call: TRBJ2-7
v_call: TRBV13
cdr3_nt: TGTGCCAGCAGCTTAGCTAGGGGAAACTACGAGCAGTACTTC
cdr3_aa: CASSLARGNYEQYF

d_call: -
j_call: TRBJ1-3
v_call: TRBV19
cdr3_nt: TGTGCCAGTATATCGGGGGACGGAAGCTCTGGAAACACCATATATTTT
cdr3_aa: CASISGDGSSGNTIYF

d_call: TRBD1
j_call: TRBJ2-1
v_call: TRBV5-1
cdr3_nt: TGCGCCAGCAGCTCGACCCGACAGGGGGCGGGCGATGAGCAGTTCTTC
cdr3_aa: CASSSTRQGAGDEQFF

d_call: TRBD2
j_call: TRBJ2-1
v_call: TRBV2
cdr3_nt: TGTGCCAGCATCACCGGACTAGCGGGAGAGGGCAATGAGCAGTTCTTC
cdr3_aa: CASITGLAGEGNEQFF

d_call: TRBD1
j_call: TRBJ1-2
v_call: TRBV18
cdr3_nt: TGTGCCAGCTCACTTACCGGGACAGGGGGGCCCGGGCATGGCTACACCTTC
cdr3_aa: CASSLTGTGGPGHGYTF

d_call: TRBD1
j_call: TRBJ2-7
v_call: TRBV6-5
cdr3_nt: TGTGCCAGCAGTCCGGGACAGGGGATTGGCGAGCAGTACTTC
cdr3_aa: CASSPGQGIGEQYF

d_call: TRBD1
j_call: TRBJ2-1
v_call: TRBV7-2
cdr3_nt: TGTGCCAGCAGCTTAGAGGGACAGGGGGCTCCCAAGCAGTTCTTC
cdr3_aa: CASSLEGQGAPKQFF

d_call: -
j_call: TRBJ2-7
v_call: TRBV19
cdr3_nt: TGTGCCAGTAGTATAGTCGGCGGTACTTACGAGCAGTACTTC
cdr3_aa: CASSIVGGTYEQYF

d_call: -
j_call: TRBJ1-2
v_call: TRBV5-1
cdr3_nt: TGCGCCAGCAGCTTCGGGGCTAACTATGGCTACACCTTC
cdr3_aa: CASSFGANYGYTF